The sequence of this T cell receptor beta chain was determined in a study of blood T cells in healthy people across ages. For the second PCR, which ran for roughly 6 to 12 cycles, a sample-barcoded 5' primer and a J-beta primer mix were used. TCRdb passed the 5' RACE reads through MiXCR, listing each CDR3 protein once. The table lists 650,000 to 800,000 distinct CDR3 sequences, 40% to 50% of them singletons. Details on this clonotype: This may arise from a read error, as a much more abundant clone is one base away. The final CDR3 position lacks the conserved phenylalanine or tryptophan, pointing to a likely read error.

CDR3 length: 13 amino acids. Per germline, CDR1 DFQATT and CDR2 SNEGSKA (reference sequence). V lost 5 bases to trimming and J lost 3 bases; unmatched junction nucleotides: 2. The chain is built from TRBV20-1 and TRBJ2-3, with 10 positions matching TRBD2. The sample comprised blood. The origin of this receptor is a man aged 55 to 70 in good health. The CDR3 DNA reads TGCAGTGCTGATAGCGGGGGGACAGATACGCAGTATGTT. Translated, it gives CSADSGGTDTQYV.